This T cell receptor beta chain comes out of a study of T-cell memory formation after mild COVID-19. Overall study results and limits: Day 15 to 85 contractors were CD4/CD8 balanced; later expanders leaned CD4+.

Points on this clonotype: Its antigen is not known. Since a much larger clone is just one base distant, this may be a read error.

TCRalpha and TCRbeta libraries used 5'RACE with constant-segment primers and UMIs. TCRdb ran MiXCR on the 5' RACE reads and lists one entry per CDR3 protein. This table holds 550,000 to 650,000 distinct CDR3 sequences, roughly 17% found once. Germline assignment: CDR1 KGHDR and CDR2 SFDVKD. The CDR3 sequence is 15 residues long. Trimming took 6 bases from V and 1 from J, leaving 12 bases between them. The material sequenced was PBMCs or a T cell subset sorted from them (not recorded which). This clonotype originated in an adult woman who had mild COVID-19 (a few samples of this study predate the infection). Cell type and time point are not known. V is TRBV24-1 and J is TRBJ1-5; D might be TRBD1 (5 bases). This CDR3 is CATSPQGQSNQPQHF. The CDR3 bases are TGTGCCACCAGTCCCCAGGGCCAAAGCAATCAGCCCCAGCATTTT.